These T cell receptor beta chains were read from a single sample in a study of identical twins. Each CDR3 protein gets one entry after TCRdb re-called the 5' RACE reads with MiXCR. The data show about 430,000 distinct CDR3 sequences, about 18% seen once. The sample consisted of naive T cells sorted from blood. All receptors come from a man aged 45-65 years in good health. Each CDR3 is given with its conserved first and last residue. A D gene is named only where the DNA matches it firmly. A row's size may be missing; if present it is once, few, many or a size class.

D: TRBD2
size: many
V: TRBV29-1
J: TRBJ2-2
DNA: TGCAGCGCTGGGGGATTAGGCGGGAGGTCGGTCGGGGAGCTGTTTTTT
CDR3: CSAGGLGGRSVGELFF

D: NA
size: NA
V: TRBV5-1
J: TRBJ2-2
DNA: TGCGCCAGCAGCTTGCAGGGCTTGTCCACCGGGGAGCTGTTTTTT
CDR3: CASSLQGLSTGELFF

D: NA
size: NA
V: TRBV6-2/TRBV6-3
J: TRBJ2-5
DNA: TGTGCCAGCAGCCAAATCGGCCTCTCCCAAGAGACCCAGTACTTC
CDR3: CASSQIGLSQETQYF

D: NA
size: many
V: TRBV4-3
J: TRBJ1-1
DNA: TGCGCCAGCAGCCAAGAAGTGGCAGGGAGCACTGAAGCTTTCTTT
CDR3: CASSQEVAGSTEAFF

D: NA
size: few
V: TRBV5-8
J: TRBJ2-2
DNA: TGTGCCAGCCCGACCTCCCGACAGAACACCGGGGAGCTGTTTTTT
CDR3: CASPTSRQNTGELFF

D: NA
size: NA
V: TRBV4-3
J: TRBJ2-1
DNA: TGCGCCAGCAGCCAGTTTCCTGTTGGGAGCTCCTACAATGAGCAGTTCTTC
CDR3: CASSQFPVGSSYNEQFF

D: NA
size: NA
V: TRBV29-1
J: TRBJ2-5
DNA: TGCAGTGGCCATTTGGGGGGATCTAAGACCCAGTACTTC
CDR3: CSGHLGGSKTQYF

D: TRBD1
size: NA
V: TRBV19
J: TRBJ2-4
DNA: TGTGCCAGTAGTACTACTCCGGGACAGGGGGTGCGAGGGGTCCTAGCCAAAAACATTCAGTACTTC
CDR3: CASSTTPGQGVRGVLAKNIQYF

D: NA
size: many
V: TRBV20-1
J: TRBJ2-2
DNA: TGCAGTGCTAGATACGGAGGGGGCCGAGATAACACCGGGGAGCTGTTTTTT
CDR3: CSARYGGGRDNTGELFF

D: TRBD2
size: NA
V: TRBV18
J: TRBJ2-3
DNA: TGTGCCAGCTCACGGACTAGCGGGGTTAGCACAGATACGCAGTATTTT
CDR3: CASSRTSGVSTDTQYF

D: TRBD1
size: NA
V: TRBV6-2/TRBV6-3
J: TRBJ1-1
DNA: TGTGCCAGCATTCTACAGGGGGCTGTGAACACTGAAGCTTTCTTT
CDR3: CASILQGAVNTEAFF

D: NA
size: once
V: TRBV4-3
J: TRBJ2-5
DNA: TGCGCCAGCAGCCAAGAATCTTTGGGTGCGGAGACCCAGTACTTC
CDR3: CASSQESLGAETQYF

D: TRBD2
size: NA
V: TRBV4-3
J: TRBJ2-6
DNA: TGCGCCAGCAGCCAAGATCGCGGGAGCTCTGGGGCCAACGTCCTGACTTTC
CDR3: CASSQDRGSSGANVLTF

D: TRBD1
size: many
V: TRBV6-5
J: TRBJ1-2
DNA: TGTGCCAGCAGTTCAACTATACGTACGGGACAGGGGGCCGGCTACACCTTC
CDR3: CASSSTIRTGQGAGYTF

D: TRBD2
size: NA
V: TRBV20-1
J: TRBJ2-3
DNA: TGCAGTGCTAGTGATCTAGCGGGAGGCCCCAGGGGTACGCAGTATTTT
CDR3: CSASDLAGGPRGTQYF

D: TRBD2
size: NA
V: TRBV4-1
J: TRBJ2-1
DNA: TGCGCCAGCAGCCCTTTGGCGGGGGTCCCCTACAATGAGCAGTTCTTC
CDR3: CASSPLAGVPYNEQFF

D: TRBD2
size: NA
V: TRBV20-1
J: TRBJ2-1
DNA: TGCAGTGCTAGAGATTTCGCGGGAGGTTTGGGCTACAATGAGCAGTTCTTC
CDR3: CSARDFAGGLGYNEQFF

D: NA
size: many
V: TRBV2
J: TRBJ2-1
DNA: TGTGCCAGCAGTGAGCAGGGCCATGAGCAGTTCTTC
CDR3: CASSEQGHEQFF

D: NA
size: many
V: TRBV29-1
J: TRBJ2-1
DNA: TGCAGCGTTGAAGGCCGTTTGGGTTTCTATGAGCAGTTCTTC
CDR3: CSVEGRLGFYEQFF

D: NA
size: many
V: TRBV20-1
J: TRBJ2-3
DNA: TGCAGTGCTACCACAGATACGCAGTATTTT
CDR3: CSATTDTQYF

D: NA
size: NA
V: TRBV5-5
J: TRBJ1-4
DNA: TGTGCCAGCAGCTTGGCAGGAGGAGGTGGCGAAAAACTGTTTTTT
CDR3: CASSLAGGGGEKLFF

D: TRBD1
size: few
V: TRBV7-2
J: TRBJ1-1
DNA: TGTGCCAGCAGCGTCCAGGGGGAGGGTTACACTGAAGCTTTCTTT
CDR3: CASSVQGEGYTEAFF

D: NA
size: NA
V: TRBV2
J: TRBJ2-5
DNA: TGTGCCAGCAGTGCCAGACAGGGAGGGGAGACCCAGTACTTC
CDR3: CASSARQGGETQYF

D: TRBD2
size: many
V: TRBV12-3/TRBV12-4
J: TRBJ2-7
DNA: TGTGCCAGCAGTCCCGGGACTAGCGGCCCCCCACCGTACTTC
CDR3: CASSPGTSGPPPYF

D: NA
size: many
V: TRBV15
J: TRBJ2-7
DNA: TGTGCCACCAGCAGAGACCCTTTATTCACCTACGAGCAGTACTTC
CDR3: CATSRDPLFTYEQYF

D: NA
size: many
V: TRBV7-9
J: TRBJ2-3
DNA: TGTGCCAGCAGCTTAGCGTTTACTTTCCCAGATACGCAGTATTTT
CDR3: CASSLAFTFPDTQYF

D: TRBD1
size: many
V: TRBV19
J: TRBJ2-3
DNA: TGTGCCAGTAGTCCCTGGACAGGGGATGGAGATACGCAGTATTTT
CDR3: CASSPWTGDGDTQYF

D: NA
size: many
V: TRBV10-3
J: TRBJ2-2
DNA: TGTGCCATCGAACGCCCGGGGACCGGGGAGCTGTTTTTT
CDR3: CAIERPGTGELFF

D: TRBD1
size: few
V: TRBV28
J: TRBJ2-7
DNA: TGTGCCAGCAGTTTATGGGGGACAGGGCAAGCCTACGAGCAGTACTTC
CDR3: CASSLWGTGQAYEQYF

D: TRBD2
size: NA
V: TRBV27
J: TRBJ2-1
DNA: TGTGCCAGCAGCCTGGGACTATCACCCTCCTACAATGAGCAGTTCTTC
CDR3: CASSLGLSPSYNEQFF

D: NA
size: many
V: TRBV29-1
J: TRBJ2-4
DNA: TGCAGCGTTGATGAGGGGGCAGCGGGAAACATTCAGTACTTC
CDR3: CSVDEGAAGNIQYF

D: NA
size: many
V: TRBV5-1
J: TRBJ2-5
DNA: TGCGCCAGCAGCTTCTCGGAGACCCAGTACTTC
CDR3: CASSFSETQYF

D: NA
size: few
V: TRBV10-3
J: TRBJ2-2
DNA: TGTGCCATCAGTGCCGGGAGACCCACCGGGGAGCTGTTTTTT
CDR3: CAISAGRPTGELFF

D: NA
size: once
V: TRBV20-1
J: TRBJ2-1
DNA: TGCAGTGCTAGAGGACTTGGCAGGACGGCATCCCGCTACAATGAGCAGTTCTTC
CDR3: CSARGLGRTASRYNEQFF

D: NA
size: many
V: TRBV12-3/TRBV12-4
J: TRBJ2-1
DNA: TGTGCCAGCAGTACCCAGGGACGGGAGCAGTTCTTC
CDR3: CASSTQGREQFF

D: NA
size: NA
V: TRBV11-2
J: TRBJ2-3
DNA: TGTGCCAGCAGCTTGGGGACCGCGCAGTATTTT
CDR3: CASSLGTAQYF

D: TRBD1
size: NA
V: TRBV20-1
J: TRBJ2-3
DNA: TGCAGTGCTAGCGGAACAGACAGGGGGACAGATACGCAGTATTTT
CDR3: CSASGTDRGTDTQYF

D: TRBD2
size: NA
V: TRBV7-9
J: TRBJ2-1
DNA: TGTGCCAGCAGCCTATCGGGACTAGCGGCCGGGTGGGAGCAGTTCTTC
CDR3: CASSLSGLAAGWEQFF